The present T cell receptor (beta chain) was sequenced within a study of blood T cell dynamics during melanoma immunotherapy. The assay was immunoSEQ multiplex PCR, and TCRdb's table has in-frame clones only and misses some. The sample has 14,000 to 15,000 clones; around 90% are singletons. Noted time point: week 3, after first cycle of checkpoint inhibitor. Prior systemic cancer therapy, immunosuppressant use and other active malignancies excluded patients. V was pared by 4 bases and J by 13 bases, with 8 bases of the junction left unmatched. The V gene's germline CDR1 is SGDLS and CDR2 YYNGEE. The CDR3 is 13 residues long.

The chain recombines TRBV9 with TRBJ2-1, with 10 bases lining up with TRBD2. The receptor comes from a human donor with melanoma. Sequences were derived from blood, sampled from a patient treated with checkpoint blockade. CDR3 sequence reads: CASSPRTSGLQFF. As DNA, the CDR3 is TGTGCCAGCAGCCCGAGGACTAGCGGTCTTCAGTTCTTC.